This TCR beta chain is drawn from a study of molecular identifiers for immune sequencing clone quantification. Study observations and caveats: Clones of above 20 RNA copies carried over 99% of effector molecules; in naive cells they carried under 1%.

TCRdb called the PCR reads again in MiXCR, with one record for every CDR3 protein. The table shows 350,000 or so distinct CDR3 sequences, with 20% to 25% occurring only once. Source material for naive CD8 libraries was roughly 20,000 to 1,100,000 sorted cells, with 10%, 30% or 50% RNA. The CDR3 is 13 amino acids. Per germline, CDR1 SQVTM and CDR2 ANQGSEA. Regarding this clonotype: Its antigen is not identified. It may be a read error: a sequence one base away is much more abundant.

The chain employs TRBV29-1 and TRBJ1-1, with TRBD1 matching 8 bases. This clonotype was obtained from a human donor in good health. Some libraries in this study had Jurkat cell RNA spiked in. Sequenced input: naive CD8+ T cells from blood, with Jurkat cell RNA spiked in. Specified subset: FACS-sorted CD8+CD4-CCR7+CD45RA+ naive T cells. The CDR3 DNA follows: TGCAGCGTACAACAGGGGGTGAACACTGAAGCTCTCTTT. Translation gives CSVQQGVNTEALF.